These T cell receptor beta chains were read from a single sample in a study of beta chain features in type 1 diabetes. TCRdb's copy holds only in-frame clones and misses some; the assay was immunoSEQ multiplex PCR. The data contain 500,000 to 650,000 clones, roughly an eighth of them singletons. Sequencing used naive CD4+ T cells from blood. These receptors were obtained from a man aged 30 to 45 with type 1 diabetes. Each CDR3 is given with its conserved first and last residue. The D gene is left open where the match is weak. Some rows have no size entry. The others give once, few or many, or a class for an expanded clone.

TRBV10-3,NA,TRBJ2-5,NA,TGTGCCATCAGAGGGGGGGCGCAGGAGACCCAGTACTTC,CAIRGGAQETQYF
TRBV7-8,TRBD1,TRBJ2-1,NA,TGTGCCAGCAGCTTAGTCGCAGGGGGCCCTGAGCAGTTCTTC,CASSLVAGGPEQFF
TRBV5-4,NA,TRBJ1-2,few,TGTGCCAGCAGCTTGGTCGAGGGGAACTATGGCTACACCTTC,CASSLVEGNYGYTF
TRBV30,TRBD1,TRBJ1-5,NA,TGTGCCTGGAGTCAACAGGGGGATCAGCCCCAGCATTTT,CAWSQQGDQPQHF
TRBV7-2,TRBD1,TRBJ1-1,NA,TGTGCCAGCAGCTTAGTAGAAGCAGGGGGTGGGAACACTGAAGCTTTCTTT,CASSLVEAGGGNTEAFF
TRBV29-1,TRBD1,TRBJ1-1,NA,TGCAGCGTTGGACCGACAGGGGGGGGTGGCACTGAAGCTTTCTTT,CSVGPTGGGGTEAFF
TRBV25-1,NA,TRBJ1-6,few,TGTGCCAGCAGTGAACGCCATGGGGGGGCTGGGTCACCCCTCCACTTT,CASSERHGGAGSPLHF
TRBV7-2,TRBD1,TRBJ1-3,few,TGTGCCAGCAGCTTACCGACAGGGACGGCTGGAAACACCATATATTTT,CASSLPTGTAGNTIYF
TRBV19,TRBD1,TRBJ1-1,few,TGTGCCAGCGGCCTGGGACAGCAGAACACTGAAGCTTTCTTT,CASGLGQQNTEAFF
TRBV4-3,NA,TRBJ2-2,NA,TGCGCCAGCAGCCAAGATCAGGGCGGGTTAAACACCGGGGAGCTGTTTTTT,CASSQDQGGLNTGELFF
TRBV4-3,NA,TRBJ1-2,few,TGCGCCAGCAGCCAACCAGGACAGAGCTATGGCTACACCTTC,CASSQPGQSYGYTF
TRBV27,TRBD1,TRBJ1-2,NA,TGTGCCAGCAGTCTGGGCCCGGACAGGACGCGTGGCTACACCTTC,CASSLGPDRTRGYTF
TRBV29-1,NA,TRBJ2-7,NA,TGCAGCGTTGCCGAACAAATGGGGGTCTACGAGCAGTACTTC,CSVAEQMGVYEQYF
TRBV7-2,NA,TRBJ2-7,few,TGTGCCAGCAGCTTAGGCTTGGGGCAGTACTTC,CASSLGLGQYF
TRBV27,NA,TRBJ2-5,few,TGTGCCAGCAGTTTCGGGGGCAGTCAAGAGACCCAGTACTTC,CASSFGGSQETQYF
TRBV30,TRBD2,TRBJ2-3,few,TGTGCCTGGAGTCCCGGGGGGGGGCACACAGATACGCAGTATTTT,CAWSPGGGHTDTQYF